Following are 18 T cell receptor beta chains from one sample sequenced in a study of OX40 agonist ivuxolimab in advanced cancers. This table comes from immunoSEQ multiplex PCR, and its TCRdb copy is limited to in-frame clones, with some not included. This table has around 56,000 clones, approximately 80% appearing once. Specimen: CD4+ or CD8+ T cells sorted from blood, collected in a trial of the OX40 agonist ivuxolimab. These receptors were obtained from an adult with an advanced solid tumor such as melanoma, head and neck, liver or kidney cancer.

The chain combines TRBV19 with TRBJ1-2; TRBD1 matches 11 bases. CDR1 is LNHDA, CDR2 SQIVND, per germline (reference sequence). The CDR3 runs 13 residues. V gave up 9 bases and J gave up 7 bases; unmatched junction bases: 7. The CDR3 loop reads CARREDRGPGYTF. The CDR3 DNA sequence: TGTGCCAGGAGGGAGGACAGGGGGCCTGGCTACACCTTC.

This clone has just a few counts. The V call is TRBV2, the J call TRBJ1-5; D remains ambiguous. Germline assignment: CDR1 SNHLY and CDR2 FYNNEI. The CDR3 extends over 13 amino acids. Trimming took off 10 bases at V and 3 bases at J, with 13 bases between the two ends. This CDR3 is CATTATPNQPQHF. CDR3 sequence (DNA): TGTGCCACCACAGCCACGCCCAATCAGCCCCAGCATTTT.

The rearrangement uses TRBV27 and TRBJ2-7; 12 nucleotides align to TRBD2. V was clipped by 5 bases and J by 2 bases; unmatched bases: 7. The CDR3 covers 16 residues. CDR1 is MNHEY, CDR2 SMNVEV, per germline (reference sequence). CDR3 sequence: CASSITSGGSPYEQYF. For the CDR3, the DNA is TGTGCCAGCAGTATCACTAGCGGGGGGTCCCCCTACGAGCAGTACTTC.

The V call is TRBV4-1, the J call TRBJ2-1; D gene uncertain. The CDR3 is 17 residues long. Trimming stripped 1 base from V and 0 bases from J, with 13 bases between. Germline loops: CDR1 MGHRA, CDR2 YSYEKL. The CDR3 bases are TGCGCCAGCAGCCAAGGTATCGCGTACAGCTCCTACAATGAGCAGTTCTTC. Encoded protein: CASSQGIAYSSYNEQFF.

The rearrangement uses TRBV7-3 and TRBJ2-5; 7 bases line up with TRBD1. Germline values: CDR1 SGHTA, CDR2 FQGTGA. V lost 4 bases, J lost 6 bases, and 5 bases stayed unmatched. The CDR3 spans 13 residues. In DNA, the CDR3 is TGTGCCAGCAGCTCGACAGGGCATCAGACCCAGTACTTC. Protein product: CASSSTGHQTQYF. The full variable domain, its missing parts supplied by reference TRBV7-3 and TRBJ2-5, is GAGVSQTPSNKVTEKGKYVELRCDPISGHTALYWYRQSLGQGPEFLIYFQGTGAADDSGLPNDRFFAVRPEGSVSTLKIQRTERGDSAVYLCASSSTGHQTQYFGPGTRLLVL.

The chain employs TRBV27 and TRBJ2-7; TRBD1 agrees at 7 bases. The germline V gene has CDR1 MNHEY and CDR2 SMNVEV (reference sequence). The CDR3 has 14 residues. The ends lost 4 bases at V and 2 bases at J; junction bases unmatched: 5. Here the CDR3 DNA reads TGTGCCAGCAGTTATAACAGGGGAACCTACGAGCAGTACTTC. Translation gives CASSYNRGTYEQYF.

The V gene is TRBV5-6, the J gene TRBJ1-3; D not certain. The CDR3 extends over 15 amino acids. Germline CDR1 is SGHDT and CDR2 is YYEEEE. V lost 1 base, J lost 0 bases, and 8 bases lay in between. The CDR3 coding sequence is TGTGCCAGCAGCTTGCTCAGAGGCTCTGGAAACACCATATATTTT. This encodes CASSLLRGSGNTIYF.

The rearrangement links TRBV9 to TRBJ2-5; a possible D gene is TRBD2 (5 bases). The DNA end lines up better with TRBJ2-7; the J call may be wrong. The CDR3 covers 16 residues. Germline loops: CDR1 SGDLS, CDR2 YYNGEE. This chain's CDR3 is CASSVAGEMGTPEQYF. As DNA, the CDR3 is TGTGCCAGCAGCGTAGCTGGGGAGATGGGAACTCCCGAGCAGTACTTC.

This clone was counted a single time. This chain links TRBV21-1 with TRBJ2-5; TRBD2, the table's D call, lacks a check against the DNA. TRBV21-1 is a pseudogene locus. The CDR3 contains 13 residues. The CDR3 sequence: CASIRRAEETQYF. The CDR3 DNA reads TGTGCCAGCATCAGGCGGGCTGAAGAGACCCAGTACTTC.

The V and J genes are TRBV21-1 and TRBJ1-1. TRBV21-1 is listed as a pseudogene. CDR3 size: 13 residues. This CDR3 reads CASPGSWYTEAFF. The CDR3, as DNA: TGTGCCAGCCCCGGGTCATGGTACACTGAAGCTTTCTTT.

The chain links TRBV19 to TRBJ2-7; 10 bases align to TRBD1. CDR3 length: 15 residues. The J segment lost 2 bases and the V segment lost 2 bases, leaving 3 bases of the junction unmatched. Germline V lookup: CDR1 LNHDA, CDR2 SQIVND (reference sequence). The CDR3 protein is CASSITGTGAYEQYF. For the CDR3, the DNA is TGTGCCAGTAGTATAACCGGGACAGGGGCCTACGAGCAGTACTTC.

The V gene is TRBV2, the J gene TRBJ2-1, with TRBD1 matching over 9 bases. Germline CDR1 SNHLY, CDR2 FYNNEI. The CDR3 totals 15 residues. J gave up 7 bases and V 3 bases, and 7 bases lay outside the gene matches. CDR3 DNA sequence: TGTGCCAGCAGTGAGACAGGGGGTAGATGGAATGAGCAGTTCTTC. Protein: CASSETGGRWNEQFF.

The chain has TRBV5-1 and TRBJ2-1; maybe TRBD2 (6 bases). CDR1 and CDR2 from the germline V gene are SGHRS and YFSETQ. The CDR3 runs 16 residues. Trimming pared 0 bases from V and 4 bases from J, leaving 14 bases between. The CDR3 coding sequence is TGCGCCAGCAGCTTGGTCATGGGCGGGAAGTACAATGAGCAGTTCTTC. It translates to CASSLVMGGKYNEQFF.

CDR3 protein: CASSQGGTPGREQYF. The CDR3 DNA reads as TGCGCCAGCAGCCAGGGAGGGACACCCGGGCGCGAGCAGTACTTC. The gene calls are TRBV4-1 and TRBJ2-5; possibly TRBD2 for D (7 bases). The J call may be faulty, since TRBJ2-7 better matches the DNA end. Germline V gives CDR1 MGHRA, CDR2 YSYEKL. The CDR3 extends over 15 amino acids.

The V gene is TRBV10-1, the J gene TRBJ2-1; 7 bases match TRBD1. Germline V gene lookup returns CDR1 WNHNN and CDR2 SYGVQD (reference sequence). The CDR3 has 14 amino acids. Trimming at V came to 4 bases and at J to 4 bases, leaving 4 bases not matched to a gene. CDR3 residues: CASSANRGYNEQFF. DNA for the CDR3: TGCGCCAGCAGTGCGAACAGGGGATACAATGAGCAGTTCTTC.

CDR3: CATSLTSTGGYEQYF. The CDR3 DNA reads TGTGCCACCAGCTTAACTTCGACAGGGGGGTACGAGCAGTACTTC. This chain joins TRBV15 and TRBJ2-7; 9 nucleotides agree with TRBD1. V gave up 5 bases and J gave up 4 bases; unmatched junction bases: 9. This CDR3 is 15 amino acids long. CDR1 is LNHNV and CDR2 is YYDKDF in the germline V gene (reference sequence).

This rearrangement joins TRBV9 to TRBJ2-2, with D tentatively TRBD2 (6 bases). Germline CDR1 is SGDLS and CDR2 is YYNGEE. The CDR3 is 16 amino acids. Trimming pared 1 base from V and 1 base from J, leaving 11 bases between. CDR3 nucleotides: TGTGCCAGCAGCGTACTAGCGAGCGGGAACACCGGGGAGCTGTTTTTT. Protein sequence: CASSVLASGNTGELFF. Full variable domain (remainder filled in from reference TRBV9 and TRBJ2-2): DSGVTQTPKHLITATGQRVTLRCSPRSGDLSVYWYQQSLDQGLQFLIQYYNGEERAKGNILERFSAQQFPDLHSELNLSSLELGDSALYFCASSVLASGNTGELFFGEGSRLTVL.

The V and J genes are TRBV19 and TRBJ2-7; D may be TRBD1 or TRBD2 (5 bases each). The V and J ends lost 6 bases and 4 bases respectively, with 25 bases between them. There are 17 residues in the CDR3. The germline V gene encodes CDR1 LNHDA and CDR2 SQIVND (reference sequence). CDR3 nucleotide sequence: TGTGCCAGTAGCCGAGACCTGGGGACCTTCGAGGGGTACGAGCAGTACTTC. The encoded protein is CASSRDLGTFEGYEQYF.